This TCR beta chain originates from a study of blood T cell repertoires in COVID-19. About the research overall: PBMCs, B-cell-depleted T cells, or T cells provided the cDNA or gDNA that made up the material.

CDR1 is SGHDN, CDR2 FVKESK, per germline. The CDR3 contains 15 residues. Clones were sequenced by immunoSEQ multiplex PCR, and TCRdb holds only the in-frame ones, with some missing. This sample carries about 200,000 clones, approximately 86% of them seen once, and the ten largest clones take about 4.6%. Exposed enrollees had met someone with a PCR-confirmed or clinician-diagnosed COVID-19 case at some point within the 2 weeks before study entry. This clone was seen a few times. A junction boundary mismatches the germline segment, possibly from a read error. The V and J genes are TRBV14 and TRBJ1-2; TRBD1 aligns across 9 bases. The clonotype was recovered from a woman aged 25 to 39 who had been exposed to COVID-19. The sequencing sample was made of PBMCs or T cells enriched from blood (not recorded which). CDR3 DNA: TGTGCCAGCAGCCTCGGACAGGGGAGGTCCTATCGCTACACCTTC. Protein product: CASSLGQGRSYRYTF.